This T cell receptor (beta chain) derives from a study of blood T cells in healthy people across ages. As regards this clonotype: Its specificity is unknown.

V lost 3 bases, J lost 6 bases, and 10 bases lay in between. Per germline, CDR1 LNHDA and CDR2 SQIVND (reference sequence). This CDR3 comprises 13 residues. Using a J-beta primer mix together with a sample-barcoded 5' primer, a second PCR was run for roughly 6 to 12 cycles. TCRdb re-called the 5' RACE reads with MiXCR, one entry per CDR3 protein. The sample contains over 500,000 distinct CDR3 sequences, approximately 52% of which appear only once. Findings of the study overall: Older age coincided with a roughly linear decline in TCR beta diversity per million T cells.

The chain is built from TRBV19 and TRBJ2-3, with D unresolved. The receptor comes from an elderly woman in good health. The sample consisted of blood. CDR3 sequence: CASSILEADTQYF. CDR3 DNA sequence: TGTGCCAGTAGTATCTTGGAAGCGGATACGCAGTATTTT.